These 30 T cell receptor beta chains were sequenced from one sample in a study of control samples from healthy donors and cancer patients. TCRdb keeps only in-frame clones here, not all; method: immunoSEQ multiplex PCR. The sample contains roughly 150,000 clones, 70% to 90% of which appear only once. The sample was blood. The receptors stem from a man younger than 30 in good health.

This chain connects TRBV6-5 to TRBJ2-2; D may be TRBD2 (5 bases). This CDR3 contains 16 residues. In germline, CDR1 is MNHEY, CDR2 SVGAGI. Trimming shortened V by 2 bases and J by 0 bases, and 10 bases separated the two germline ends. The CDR3 DNA is TGTGCCAGCAGTTACCAGCGGAGGACGAACACCGGGGAGCTGTTTTTT. Amino acid sequence: CASSYQRRTNTGELFF.

This rearrangement joins TRBV19 to TRBJ1-5; possible D gene TRBD1, 5 bases. The CDR3 is 15 residues long. The V end lost 3 bases, the J end lost 4 bases, and 13 bases lay between the germline ends. Looked up from germline, CDR1 is LNHDA and CDR2 is SQIVND (reference sequence). The DNA for the CDR3 is TGTGCCAGTAGTATTGACCGGGGCCGGAATCAGCCCCAGCATTTT. Translated: CASSIDRGRNQPQHF.

The chain couples TRBV4-1 to TRBJ2-3; the match to TRBD1 covers 8 bases. The length of the CDR3 is 15 residues. CDR1 is MGHRA and CDR2 is YSYEKL in the germline V gene. V trimming: 0 bases; J trimming: 5 bases; junction bases outside the gene matches: 4. This chain's CDR3 is CASSQDNRGIDTQYF. The CDR3, as DNA: TGCGCCAGCAGCCAAGATAACAGGGGGATAGATACGCAGTATTTT.

The V call is TRBV5-4, the J call TRBJ2-1, with D maybe TRBD1 (6 bases). Germline-derived CDR1 and CDR2 are SGHNT and YYREEE (reference sequence). Trimming pared 0 bases from V and 6 bases from J, leaving 13 bases between. This CDR3 is built from 15 residues. The CDR3 nucleotides read TGTGCCAGCAGCTTGGAGAGGGGGTGGGCCAATGAGCAGTTCTTC. This sequence encodes CASSLERGWANEQFF.

This clone has only a few counts. In nucleotides, the CDR3 is TGTGCCAGCAGTGGTGGCAGGGCCTATGGCTACACCTTC. Translating gives CASSGGRAYGYTF. The chain carries TRBV2 and TRBJ1-2; D may be TRBD1 (5 bases). The CDR3 length is 13 residues. Trimming stripped 4 bases from V and 4 bases from J, with 10 bases between. The germline gives CDR1 SNHLY, CDR2 FYNNEI.

The chain joins TRBV7-2 to TRBJ1-1; D gene uncertain. V was clipped by 3 bases and J by 3 bases, with 14 bases between them. Germline CDR1 SGHTA, CDR2 FQGNSA. This CDR3 is 15 amino acids long. For the CDR3, the DNA is TGTGCCAGCAGCTTGGCCTGGGCGCCGGACACTGAAGCTTTCTTT. Encoded protein: CASSLAWAPDTEAFF.

The chain recombines TRBV29-1 with TRBJ1-1; the match to TRBD1 covers 8 bases. Germline CDR1 and CDR2: SQVTM and ANQGSEA. There are 15 residues in the CDR3. J gave up 3 bases and V 4 bases, and 10 bases lay outside the gene matches. The CDR3 region is CSVGTGPGGDTEAFF. CDR3 nucleotides: TGCAGCGTTGGGACAGGGCCAGGGGGGGACACTGAAGCTTTCTTT.

This rearrangement joins TRBV3-1 (or the pseudogene TRBV3-2) to TRBJ1-2; 7 nucleotides match TRBD1. With V trimmed by 4 bases and J by 2 bases, 10 bases remained unmatched. Germline V gene lookup returns CDR1 LGHDT and CDR2 YNNKEL (reference sequence). The CDR3 consists of 16 residues. Written as DNA, the CDR3 is TGTGCCAGCAGCCCCGCGCCTCGACAGGGAAACTATGGCTACACCTTC. Its translation: CASSPAPRQGNYGYTF.

This clone showed up just a few times. V gene TRBV7-3 combines with J gene TRBJ2-1; possible D gene TRBD2, 6 bases. This CDR3 contains 14 residues. Trimming pared 0 bases from V and 10 bases from J, leaving 13 bases between. Germline CDR1 SGHTA, CDR2 FQGTGA. CDR3 nucleotide sequence: TGTGCCAGCAGCTTAACGGAGGGCTCTTCCGAGCAGTTCTTC. It is translated as CASSLTEGSSEQFF.

The chain uses TRBV1 and TRBJ1-1; TRBD1, the table's D call, was not compared with the DNA. TRBV1 is recorded as a pseudogene. The CDR3 runs 19 residues. CDR3 DNA: TGCACCAGCAGCCAAGCACCCGTGGGGGACAGGGGGCTCGGCACTGAAGCTTTCTTT. Translation: CTSSQAPVGDRGLGTEAFF.

The DNA for the CDR3 is TGTGCCACCGGTACGGTTCGTTACAATGAGCAGTTCTTC. Translating gives CATGTVRYNEQFF. This chain connects TRBV24-1 to TRBJ2-1, with unresolved D. The CDR3 runs to 13 residues. V lost 9 bases and J lost 4, with 12 bases in between. Germline values: CDR1 KGHDR, CDR2 SFDVKD.

The chain uses TRBV11-3 and TRBJ2-5; D uncertain. The ends were cut back, 1 base at V and 0 bases at J, with 3 bases in the middle. CDR3 size: 13 residues. The germline V gene encodes CDR1 SGHNT and CDR2 YENEEA. The CDR3 region is CASSLAYQETQYF. The CDR3 nucleotides are TGTGCCAGCAGCTTAGCATACCAAGAGACCCAGTACTTC.

This clone was seen more than once but under ten times. The rearrangement uses TRBV28 and TRBJ1-5; possibly TRBD1 for D (5 bases). The CDR3 has 14 amino acids. V lost 7 bases, J lost 6 bases, and 16 bases lay in between. Germline CDR1 is MDHEN and CDR2 is SYDVKM. This CDR3 is CASTPSSGRQPQHF. CDR3 nucleotides: TGTGCCAGCACACCCTCTTCAGGGCGTCAGCCCCAGCATTTT.

Here the CDR3 reads CASSVAPGAETQYF. The DNA for the CDR3 is TGTGCCAGCAGCGTAGCTCCGGGGGCAGAGACCCAGTACTTC. The rearrangement joins TRBV9 to TRBJ2-5; the D call may be TRBD1 or TRBD2 (6 bases each). Germline-derived CDR1 and CDR2 are SGDLS and YYNGEE. CDR3 size: 14 residues. The V gene lost 0 bases and the J gene lost 4 bases, with 10 bases spanning the gap.

This chain joins TRBV5-6 and TRBJ1-1, with a weak D call TRBD1 (6 bases). The V end lost 0 bases, the J end lost 4 bases, and 22 bases lay between the germline ends. The CDR3 sequence is 18 residues long. Germline V gives CDR1 SGHDT, CDR2 YYEEEE. This chain's CDR3 is CASSLARGQRVYGTEAFF. CDR3 nucleotide sequence: TGTGCCAGCAGCTTGGCCCGGGGGCAACGGGTTTACGGCACTGAAGCTTTCTTT.

The CDR3 region is CASSRGQENSPLHF. In DNA form, the CDR3 reads TGTGCCAGCAGCCGGGGACAGGAGAATTCACCCCTCCACTTT. The gene calls are TRBV7-9 and TRBJ1-6; 8 bases match TRBD1. The V segment lost 5 bases and the J segment 7 bases; nucleotides outside the gene matches: 4. The length of the CDR3 is 14 residues. Germline V gene data show CDR1 as SEHNR and CDR2 as FQNEAQ (reference sequence).

Only one count was recorded for this clone. This sequence joins TRBV28 and TRBJ1-3; 12 bases agree with TRBD1. V was pared by 4 bases and J by 4 bases, with 8 bases of the junction left unmatched. The CDR3 length is 17 residues. Per the germline V gene, CDR1 is MDHEN and CDR2 is SYDVKM. Here the CDR3 DNA reads TGTGCCAGCAGTTACTTACAGGGACAGGGGGCGGGAAACACCATATATTTT. Its protein product is CASSYLQGQGAGNTIYF.

V and J are TRBV6-5 and TRBJ2-7, with D perhaps TRBD1 or TRBD2 (5 bases each). The CDR3 covers 14 residues. Trimming stripped 6 bases from V and 4 bases from J, with 16 bases between. CDR1 MNHEY and CDR2 SVGAGI come from the germline V gene. Here the CDR3 reads CASSDRGGTYEQYF. In DNA form, the CDR3 reads TGTGCCAGCAGCGACCGGGGTGGGACGTACGAGCAGTACTTC.

This chain joins TRBV28 and TRBJ1-1, with D unresolved. The CDR3 runs to 13 residues. The V and J ends lost 9 bases and 9 bases respectively, with 20 bases between them. Germline CDR1 and CDR2: MDHEN and SYDVKM. The CDR3 protein is CASSMGGSKKAFF. In DNA form, the CDR3 reads TGTGCCAGTTCTATGGGAGGTAGTAAAAAAGCTTTCTTT.

This rearrangement joins TRBV7-8 to TRBJ2-1; TRBD1 matches 7 bases. Trimming took 4 bases from V and 4 from J; bases not matched to a gene: 4. The CDR3 has 14 residues. Germline loops: CDR1 SGHVS, CDR2 FQNEAQ. CDR3 sequence (DNA): TGTGCCAGCAGCTATGGCAGGGGGTACAATGAGCAGTTCTTC. Translating gives CASSYGRGYNEQFF.

This chain connects TRBV12-3 or TRBV12-4 to TRBJ1-1; unclear D gene. The CDR3 sequence is 13 residues long. V was clipped by 3 bases and J by 1 base, with 6 bases between them. In nucleotides, the CDR3 is TGTGCCAGCAGTTTCGGCAGGAACACTGAAGCTTTCTTT. Translating gives CASSFGRNTEAFF.

This chain links TRBV28 with TRBJ2-5; no clear D. CDR1 is MDHEN and CDR2 is SYDVKM in the germline V gene. This CDR3 is 13 amino acids long. V was pared by 3 bases and J by 8 bases, with 13 bases between. The CDR3 region is CASSLPGKNTQYF. The CDR3 DNA reads TGTGCCAGCAGTTTGCCAGGCAAGAATACCCAGTACTTC.

V usage is TRBV6-5 and J usage is TRBJ2-5; D remains unclear. Germline V gives CDR1 MNHEY, CDR2 SVGAGI. The CDR3 sequence is 12 residues long. Trimming removed 6 bases from V and 1 base from J, with 6 bases in between. In DNA, the CDR3 is TGTGCCAGCAGAGGCGGCCAAGAGACCCAGTACTTC. It codes for CASRGGQETQYF.

The chain joins TRBV5-4 to TRBJ2-7; D is possibly TRBD1 (6 bases). Trimming stripped 3 bases from V and 8 bases from J, with 12 bases between. The CDR3 runs 12 residues. Germline V lookup: CDR1 SGHNT, CDR2 YYREEE (reference sequence). CDR3 residues: CASSYDTGKQYF. Here the CDR3 DNA reads TGTGCCAGCAGCTATGATACAGGGAAGCAGTACTTC.

The V gene is TRBV30, the J gene TRBJ1-1; D is ambiguous. Trimming pared 4 bases from V and 5 bases from J, leaving 11 bases between. CDR1 GTSNPN and CDR2 SVGIG come from the germline V gene (reference sequence). The CDR3 is 12 amino acids. DNA of the CDR3: TGTGCCTGGACCACCCTGCGGACTGAAGCTTTCTTT. Translated, it gives CAWTTLRTEAFF.

This clone was counted once. This rearrangement joins TRBV2 to TRBJ2-7, with TRBD1 as a possible D gene (6 bases). Trimming left V 7 bases short and J 1 base short, with 23 bases between. CDR3 size: 17 residues. From germline, CDR1 is SNHLY and CDR2 FYNNEI. The CDR3 region is CASTLSAPGTPSYEQYF. In nucleotides, the CDR3 is TGTGCCAGCACGCTCTCCGCCCCCGGGACACCTTCCTACGAGCAGTACTTC.

This sequence joins TRBV3-1 (or the pseudogene TRBV3-2) and TRBJ1-1; 7 nucleotides align to TRBD1. Trimming took 6 bases from V and 1 from J; bases not matched to a gene: 2. The CDR3 extends over 13 amino acids. Germline values: CDR1 LGHDT, CDR2 YNNKEL (reference sequence). This CDR3 reads CASSRQGNTEAFF. CDR3 DNA sequence: TGTGCCAGCAGTCGACAGGGGAACACTGAAGCTTTCTTT.

In the case of this clone: Other DNA sequences of this sample code for an identical CDR3. V and J are TRBV9 and TRBJ2-2, with D uncertain. CDR3 length equals 12 residues. Trimming cost V 0 bases and J 8 bases, with 5 bases left between them. Germline V gives CDR1 SGDLS, CDR2 YYNGEE. For the CDR3, the DNA is TGTGCCAGCAGCGTAGTATCTGGGGAGCTGTTTTTT. It encodes CASSVVSGELFF. The full variable domain, completed using reference TRBV9 and TRBJ2-2, is DSGVTQTPKHLITATGQRVTLRCSPRSGDLSVYWYQQSLDQGLQFLIQYYNGEERAKGNILERFSAQQFPDLHSELNLSSLELGDSALYFCASSVVSGELFFGEGSRLTVL.

V is TRBV6-6 and J is TRBJ1-1; D possibly corresponds to TRBD1 (5 bases). The CDR3 totals 16 residues. Germline V gene data show CDR1 as MNHNY and CDR2 as SVGAGI (reference sequence). Trimming left V 2 bases short and J 1 base short, with 14 bases between. The CDR3, as DNA: TGTGCCAGCAGTTACAAGGGACTGACCGAGAACACTGAAGCTTTCTTT. It yields the protein CASSYKGLTENTEAFF.

This chain connects TRBV6-5 to TRBJ2-7; the D gene is possibly TRBD1 (5 bases). V was trimmed by 4 bases and J by 5 bases, leaving 12 bases between them. Per germline, CDR1 MNHEY and CDR2 SVGAGI. The CDR3 loop spans 13 amino acids. The CDR3 nucleotides read TGTGCCAGCAGTTTTCCAGGGCGCGACGAGCAGTACTTC. Translation gives CASSFPGRDEQYF.